A selection of T cell receptor beta chains follows, all from one sample in a study of T cell responses to AZD1222 COVID-19 vaccine. Sequenced by immunoSEQ multiplex PCR; TCRdb stores in-frame clones only, minus some. The data hold 150,000 to 200,000 clones, with 80% to 95% observed a single time. This specimen was peripheral blood, taken on day 0 of AZD1222 vaccination. The origin of the receptors is an adult in good health. Both conserved end residues are part of each CDR3. Fields, in order: J gene, V gene, CDR3 length, clone size, D gene, CDR3 DNA, CDR3 protein. A D gene is named only where the DNA matches it firmly. Some rows mark clone size as missing; the rest say once, few, many or name a class of expanded clone.

>TRBJ1-4|TRBV7-2|14|-|TRBD1
TGTGCCAGCAGCTTCAGCAGGGGGGATGAAAAACTGTTTTTT
CASSFSRGDEKLFF
>TRBJ1-6|TRBV6-5|14|few|-
TGTGCCAGCAAGGCGGGGACGGATAATTCACCCCTCCACTTT
CASKAGTDNSPLHF
>TRBJ1-1|TRBV6-6|16|-|-
TGTGCCAGCAGTCATGCCGGTTTAGCGCGGAACACTGAAGCTTTCTTT
CASSHAGLARNTEAFF
>TRBJ1-2|TRBV7-2|15|-|TRBD1
TGTGCCAGCAGCTTAGGGACAGGGGGCATCTATGGCTACACCTTC
CASSLGTGGIYGYTF
>TRBJ2-2|TRBV19|18|once|TRBD2
TGTGCCAGTAGTCCCGGTGAACTAGCGGGACCGAACACCGGGGAGCTGTTTTTT
CASSPGELAGPNTGELFF
>TRBJ2-6|TRBV6-5|15|once|-
TGTGCCAGCTCCTCCGAATCGGCTGGGGCCAACGTCCTGACTTTC
CASSSESAGANVLTF
>TRBJ2-7|TRBV28|14|-|-
TGTGCCAGCAGTTTATGGCAGGGGTCATACGAGCAGTACTTC
CASSLWQGSYEQYF
>TRBJ1-1|TRBV5-1|12|-|-
TGCGCCAGCAGCGATACAGGTTTTGAAGCTTTCTTT
CASSDTGFEAFF
>TRBJ1-2|TRBV12-3/TRBV12-4|11|-|-
TGTGCCAGCAGTTTGGGTAGGAGCTACACCTTC
CASSLGRSYTF
>TRBJ1-5|TRBV2|15|once|TRBD1
TGTGCCAGCGGTTCCGGGACAGGTTACAATCAGCCCCAGCATTTT
CASGSGTGYNQPQHF
>TRBJ2-3|TRBV18|15|-|-
TGTGCCAGCTCACAGTGGAAGGGTCACACAGATACGCAGTATTTT
CASSQWKGHTDTQYF
>TRBJ2-5|TRBV29-1|12|-|-
TGCAGCGTACGACAGGCGAAAGAGACCCAGTACTTC
CSVRQAKETQYF
>TRBJ2-1|TRBV4-1|14|-|-
TGCGCCAGCAGCCAGGTCGCGGGTATCGATGAGCAGTTCTTC
CASSQVAGIDEQFF
>TRBJ1-1|TRBV6-2/TRBV6-3|13|-|-
TGTGCCAGCAGTTACGACTCCTACACTGAAGCTTTCTTT
CASSYDSYTEAFF
>TRBJ2-3|TRBV21-1|11|-|-
TGTGCCAGCAGCAAGAGAGATACGCAGTATTTT
CASSKRDTQYF
>TRBJ2-7|TRBV29-1|13|-|TRBD1
TGCAGCGTTGAGACAGGGGGCCACGACGAGCAGTACTTC
CSVETGGHDEQYF
>TRBJ1-6|TRBV15|13|-|-
TGTGCCACCAGCAGAGTGTCCCCGCGGACCCTCCACTTT
CATSRVSPRTLHF
>TRBJ2-5|TRBV28|15|-|TRBD2
TGTGCCAGCAGTCCCCTCGGGAGGCGCCCTATACTCGCGGACTTC
CASSPLGRRPILADF
>TRBJ1-3|TRBV3-1/TRBV3-2|17|few|-
TGTGCCAGCAGCCAAGGAGCCTTGGGATACTCTGGAAACACCATATATTTT
CASSQGALGYSGNTIYF
>TRBJ1-2|TRBV6-1|15|-|TRBD1
TGTGCCAGCAGTGAAGTAGAGACAGGGTTTAATGGCTACACCTTC
CASSEVETGFNGYTF
>TRBJ2-3|TRBV10-1|15|-|-
TGCGCCAGCAGCCCCGGGATTACTGACACAGATACGCAGTATTTT
CASSPGITDTDTQYF
>TRBJ2-4|TRBV5-1|12|once|TRBD1
TGCGCCAGCAGCCCCTCAGGACAGGTCCAGTACTTC
CASSPSGQVQYF
>TRBJ1-2|TRBV7-3|14|-|TRBD1
TGTGCCAGCAGCTTAACCGAACAGGGGATGGGCTACACCTTC
CASSLTEQGMGYTF
>TRBJ2-7|TRBV7-9|14|-|-
TGTGCCAGCAGCCCCGTCGGGGGCCCATACGAGCAGTACTTC
CASSPVGGPYEQYF
>TRBJ2-1|TRBV28|15|-|-
TGTGCCAGCACTATTCTTTCGGGGGAGGTTCATGAGCAGTTCTTC
CASTILSGEVHEQFF